The present T cell receptor beta chain was sequenced within a study of blood T cell repertoires in COVID-19. The CDR3 length is 14 residues. J gave up 8 bases and V 5 bases, and 3 bases lay outside the gene matches. CDR1 is LGHDT and CDR2 is YNNKEL in the germline V gene (reference sequence). In the original workflow: Reference gene primers were amplified, and this amplification served to estimate nucleated cell counts. The assay was immunoSEQ multiplex PCR, and TCRdb's table has in-frame clones only and misses some. V, J and clone size are taken as reported in that table, and D and trimming were inferred from the DNA itself. This sample has about 39,000 clones; around 86% occur once, and the top ten carry 20% to 30%.

Material: peripheral blood. The TCR originated in a man between 45 and 60 years old with active or convalescent COVID-19. The chain links TRBV3-1 (or the pseudogene TRBV3-2) to TRBJ1-6; TRBD1 matches at 10 bases. The CDR3 DNA is TGTGCCAGCAGCAATGGACAGGGGGATTCACCCCTCCACTTT. Its protein product is CASSNGQGDSPLHF.